These 26 T cell receptor beta chains were sequenced from one sample in a study of T cells expressing NK-cell markers. TCRdb re-called the 5' RACE reads, yielding one record per CDR3 amino acid sequence without DNA. This table lists 200,000 to 300,000 distinct CDR3 sequences. Source material: blood T cells: a sorted CD56 or NKG2C T cell subset, CD4+ or CD8+ T cells, or bulk PBMC T cells (not recorded which). Every receptor here comes from a man between 18 and 29 years old in good health.

The chain couples TRBV6-1 to TRBJ2-5. Germline assignment: CDR1 MNHNS and CDR2 SASEGT. The CDR3 is made up of 15 amino acids. The CDR3 sequence is CASSAQRRIGETQYF.

The rearrangement links TRBV20-1 to TRBJ1-1. This CDR3 is built from 14 residues. In germline, CDR1 is DFQATT, CDR2 SNEGSKA (reference sequence). CDR3 in amino acids: CSARPPNRDTEAFF.

This chain connects TRBV6-1 to TRBJ2-1; TCRdb's D gene call, TRBD1, goes unchecked for lack of DNA. The CDR3 is 14 residues long. Germline assignment: CDR1 MNHNS and CDR2 SASEGT. The CDR3 loop reads CATRRGTERVEQFF.

V and J are TRBV20-1 and TRBJ2-5; the D call from TCRdb, TRBD2, cannot be confirmed without DNA. There are 16 residues in the CDR3. In germline, CDR1 is DFQATT, CDR2 SNEGSKA (reference sequence). CDR3 protein: CSADDVIRARGETQYF.

The chain is built from TRBV10-3 and TRBJ1-2. The V gene's germline CDR1 is ENHRY and CDR2 SYGVKD. The length of the CDR3 is 14 residues. CDR3 in amino acids: CAISEESGNYGYTF.

This chain connects TRBV29-1 to TRBJ2-1; TCRdb designates TRBD1, a call that cannot be tested without DNA. There are 13 residues in the CDR3. CDR1 is SQVTM and CDR2 is ANQGSEA in the germline V gene. CDR3 region: CSVPGWADNEQFF.

V is TRBV29-1 and J is TRBJ2-3; the TCRdb D gene call, TRBD1, has no DNA to confirm it. Germline V lookup: CDR1 SQVTM, CDR2 ANQGSEA. CDR3 length equals 13 residues. CDR3 region: CSASGTSPDTQYF.

The chain employs TRBV10-3 and TRBJ2-1. This CDR3 has 12 residues. CDR1 and CDR2 from the germline V gene are ENHRY and SYGVKD. The CDR3 spells CAIKGVDNEQFF.

The J gene is TRBJ2-5, the V gene TRBV30; with no DNA, the TCRdb D assignment of TRBD2 cannot be verified. This CDR3 has 19 residues. Germline V CDR1 and CDR2: GTSNPN, SVGIG (reference sequence). The CDR3 reads CAWSVLWTSGSLVKETQYF.

The rearrangement links TRBV5-4 to TRBJ2-1; checking the TCRdb D call of TRBD2 is not possible without DNA. CDR1 is SGHNT, CDR2 YYREEE, per germline (reference sequence). The CDR3 runs to 16 residues. The CDR3 spells CASSMTSGSTYNEQFF.

The chain is built from TRBV7-8 and TRBJ2-1; TCRdb's D call, TRBD2, is unchecked because there is no DNA. CDR3 length: 14 residues. CDR1 and CDR2 from the germline V gene are SGHVS and FQNEAQ. CDR3 residues: CASSMQGLAVEQFF.

This chain links TRBV20-1 with TRBJ1-1; TCRdb picks TRBD1, but there is no DNA to check that call. Germline CDR1 reads DFQATT; CDR2 reads SNEGSKA (reference sequence). The CDR3 runs 12 residues. This CDR3 reads CSAPRQGPEAFF.

This sequence joins TRBV9 and TRBJ2-4; TCRdb gives TRBD1 as the D gene, but with no DNA this cannot be confirmed. The CDR3 contains 13 residues. Germline V gene data show CDR1 as SGDLS and CDR2 as YYNGEE. CDR3 protein: CASSVGTTDIQYF.

This chain links TRBV7-8 with TRBJ2-5; TCRdb lists TRBD1, though no DNA is available to test this call. Germline CDR1 is SGHVS and CDR2 is FQNEAQ. CDR3 length equals 14 residues. The CDR3 loop reads CASSSGDRFETQYF.

The chain has TRBV5-1 and TRBJ2-1; TCRdb outputs TRBD1, but without DNA this stays unchecked. The germline V gene has CDR1 SGHRS and CDR2 YFSETQ. The CDR3 runs 19 residues. The CDR3 loop is CASSPRYTRTGTQYNEQFF.

The chain uses TRBV13 and TRBJ2-1; TCRdb proposes TRBD1, but this gene call is untestable without DNA. In germline, CDR1 is PRHDT, CDR2 FYEKMQ (reference sequence). CDR3 length: 12 residues. CDR3: CASNTQGGEQFF. The whole variable domain, remainder taken from reference TRBV13 and TRBJ2-1, is AAGVIQSPRHLIKEKRETATLKCYPIPRHDTVYWYQQGPGQDPQFLISFYEKMQSDKGSIPDRFSAQQFSDYHSELNMSSLELGDSALYFCASNTQGGEQFFGPGTRLTVL.

The chain has TRBV6-5 and TRBJ1-5. This CDR3 has 13 residues. Looked up from germline, CDR1 is MNHEY and CDR2 is SVGAGI. The CDR3: CASRPDRVQPQHF.

The chain recombines TRBV7-2 with TRBJ2-1; the D call from TCRdb, TRBD2, cannot be confirmed without DNA. In germline, CDR1 is SGHTA, CDR2 FQGNSA. The CDR3 consists of 14 residues. The chain's CDR3 is CASSGTSGNNEQFF.

The J gene is TRBJ1-3, the V gene TRBV12-3 or TRBV12-4; TCRdb designates TRBD1, a call that cannot be tested without DNA. CDR3 length equals 17 residues. CDR3 loop: CASGRAPGGRGRNTIYF.

This rearrangement joins TRBV6-5 to TRBJ2-1; the TCRdb D gene call, TRBD2, has no DNA to confirm it. CDR1 and CDR2 (germline): MNHEY, SVGAGI. This CDR3 comprises 14 residues. This CDR3 is CASSLSSGNGEQFF.

V and J are TRBV27 and TRBJ1-1; as DNA is missing, the TRBD1 call by TCRdb cannot be tested. The CDR3 sequence is 15 residues long. CDR1 and CDR2 (germline): MNHEY, SMNVEV (reference sequence). The CDR3 spells CASSNQPPENTEAFF.

The V call is TRBV30, the J call TRBJ1-6. This CDR3 region has 16 residues. CDR1 GTSNPN and CDR2 SVGIG come from the germline V gene (reference sequence). This chain's CDR3 is CAWSPGEALNNSPLHF.

The chain recombines TRBV18 with TRBJ2-1. The CDR3 sequence is 17 residues long. Looked up from germline, CDR1 is KGHSH and CDR2 is LQKENI. This CDR3 reads CASSPPAVSGRVNEQFF.

The rearrangement uses TRBV28 and TRBJ2-7. The CDR3 consists of 12 residues. Germline values: CDR1 MDHEN, CDR2 SYDVKM. The CDR3 is CASSGSPYEQYF.

This chain uses TRBV12-3 or TRBV12-4 with TRBJ2-3; TCRdb lists TRBD1, though no DNA is available to test this call. The CDR3 runs 15 residues. CDR3 residues: CASTNKRGRTDTQYF.

Here the CDR3 reads CSVGPMAIYNEQFF. This rearrangement joins TRBV29-1 to TRBJ2-1. Germline CDR1 reads SQVTM; CDR2 reads ANQGSEA. The CDR3 is 14 residues long.